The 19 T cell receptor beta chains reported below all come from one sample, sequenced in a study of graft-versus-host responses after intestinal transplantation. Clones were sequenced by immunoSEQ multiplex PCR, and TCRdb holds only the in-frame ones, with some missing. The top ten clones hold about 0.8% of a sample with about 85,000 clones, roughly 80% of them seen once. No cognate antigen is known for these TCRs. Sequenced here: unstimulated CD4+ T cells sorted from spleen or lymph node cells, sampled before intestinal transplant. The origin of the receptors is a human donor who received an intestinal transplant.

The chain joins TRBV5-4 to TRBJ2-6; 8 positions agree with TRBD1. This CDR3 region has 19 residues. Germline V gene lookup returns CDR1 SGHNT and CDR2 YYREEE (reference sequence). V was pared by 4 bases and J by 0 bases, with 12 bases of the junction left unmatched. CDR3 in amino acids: CASSINFGTGLSGANVLTF. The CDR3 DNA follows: TGTGCCAGCAGCATAAACTTCGGGACAGGCCTCTCTGGGGCCAACGTCCTGACTTTC.

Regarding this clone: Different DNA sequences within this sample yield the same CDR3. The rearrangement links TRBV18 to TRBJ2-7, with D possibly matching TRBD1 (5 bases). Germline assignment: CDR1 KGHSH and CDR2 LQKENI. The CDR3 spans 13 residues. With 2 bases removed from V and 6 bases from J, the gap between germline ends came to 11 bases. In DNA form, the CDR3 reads TGTGCCAGCTCACCATCGGACACTCGCGAGCAGTACTTC. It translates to CASSPSDTREQYF.

The CDR3 nucleotides are TGTGCCAGCAGTCGAGGGACTAGCGGATCCTACGAGCAGTACTTC. Translation: CASSRGTSGSYEQYF. This chain links TRBV28 with TRBJ2-7, with 11 bases identical to TRBD2. Per the germline V gene, CDR1 is MDHEN and CDR2 is SYDVKM. The CDR3 is 15 residues long. V lost 5 bases to trimming and J lost 1 base; unmatched junction nucleotides: 4. The full variable domain, its missing parts supplied by reference TRBV28 and TRBJ2-7, is DVKVTQSSRYLVKRTGEKVFLECVQDMDHENMFWYRQDPGLGLRLIYFSYDVKMKEKGDIPEGYSVSREKKERFSLILESASTNQTSMYLCASSRGTSGSYEQYFGPGTRLTVT.

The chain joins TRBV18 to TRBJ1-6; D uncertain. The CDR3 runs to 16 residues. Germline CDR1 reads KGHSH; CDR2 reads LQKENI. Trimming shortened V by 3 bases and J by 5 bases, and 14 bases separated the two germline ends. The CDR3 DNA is TGTGCCAGCTCACCCCAATCAGGACTTAATAATTCACCCCTCCACTTT. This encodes CASSPQSGLNNSPLHF.

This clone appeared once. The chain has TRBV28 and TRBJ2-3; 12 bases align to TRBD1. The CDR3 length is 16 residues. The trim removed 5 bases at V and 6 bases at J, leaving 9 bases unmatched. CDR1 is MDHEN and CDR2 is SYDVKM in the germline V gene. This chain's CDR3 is CASSTAGTGGLDTQYF. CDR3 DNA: TGTGCCAGCAGTACCGCCGGGACAGGGGGCTTGGATACGCAGTATTTT.

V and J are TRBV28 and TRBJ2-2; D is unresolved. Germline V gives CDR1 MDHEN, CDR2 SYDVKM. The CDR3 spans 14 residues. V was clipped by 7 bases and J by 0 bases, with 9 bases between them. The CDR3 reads CASTGGANTGELFF. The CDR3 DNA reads TGTGCCAGCACCGGCGGCGCGAACACCGGGGAGCTGTTTTTT.

CDR3 loop: CASSFAGGSTDTQYF. CDR3 in DNA: TGCGCCAGCAGCTTCGCGGGAGGTAGCACAGATACGCAGTATTTT. The chain links TRBV5-1 to TRBJ2-3; 8 nucleotides align to TRBD2. V was clipped by 2 bases and J by 0 bases; unmatched bases: 2. This CDR3 spans 15 amino acids. Germline CDR1 reads SGHRS; CDR2 reads YFSETQ.

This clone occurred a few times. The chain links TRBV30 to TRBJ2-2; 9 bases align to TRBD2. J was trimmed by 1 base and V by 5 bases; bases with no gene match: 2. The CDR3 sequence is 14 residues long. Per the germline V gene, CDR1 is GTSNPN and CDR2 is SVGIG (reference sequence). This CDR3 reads CAWGTSLNTGELFF. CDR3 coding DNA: TGTGCCTGGGGGACTAGCTTGAACACCGGGGAGCTGTTTTTT.

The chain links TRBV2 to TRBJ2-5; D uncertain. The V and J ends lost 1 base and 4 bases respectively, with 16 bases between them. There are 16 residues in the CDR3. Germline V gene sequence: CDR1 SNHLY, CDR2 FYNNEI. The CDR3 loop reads CASSEDINAPPETQYF. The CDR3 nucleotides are TGTGCCAGCAGTGAAGATATCAACGCGCCGCCAGAGACCCAGTACTTC.

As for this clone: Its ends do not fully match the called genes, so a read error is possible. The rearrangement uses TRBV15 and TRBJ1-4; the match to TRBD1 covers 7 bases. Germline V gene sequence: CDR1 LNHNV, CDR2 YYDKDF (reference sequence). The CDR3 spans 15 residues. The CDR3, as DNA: TGTGCCACCAGCGGAGAGAGACAGGGACGAGAAAAACTGTTTTTT. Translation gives CATSGERQGREKLFF. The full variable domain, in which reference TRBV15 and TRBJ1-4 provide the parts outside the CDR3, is DAMVIQNPRYQVTQFGKPVTLSCSQTLNHNVMYWYQQKSSQAPKLLFHYYDKDFNNEADTPDNFQSRRPNTSFCFLDIRSPGLGDTAMYLCATSGERQGREKLFFGSGTQLSVL.

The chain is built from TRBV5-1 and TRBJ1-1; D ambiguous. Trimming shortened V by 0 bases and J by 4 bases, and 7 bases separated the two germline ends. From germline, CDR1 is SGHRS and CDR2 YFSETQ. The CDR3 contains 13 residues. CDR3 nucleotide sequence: TGCGCCAGCAGCTTGGCTTCTCGCACTGAAGCTTTCTTT. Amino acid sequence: CASSLASRTEAFF.

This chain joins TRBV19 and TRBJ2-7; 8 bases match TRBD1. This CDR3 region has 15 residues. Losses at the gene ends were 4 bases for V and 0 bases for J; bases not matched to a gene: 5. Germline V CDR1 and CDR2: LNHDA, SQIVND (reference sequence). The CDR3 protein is CASSTRTGLSYEQYF. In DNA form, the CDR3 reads TGTGCCAGTAGTACCCGGACAGGGCTCTCCTACGAGCAGTACTTC. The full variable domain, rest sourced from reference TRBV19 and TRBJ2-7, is DGGITQSPKYLFRKEGQNVTLSCEQNLNHDAMYWYRQDPGQGLRLIYYSQIVNDFQKGDIAEGYSVSREKKESFPLTVTSAQKNPTAFYLCASSTRTGLSYEQYFGPGTRLTVT.

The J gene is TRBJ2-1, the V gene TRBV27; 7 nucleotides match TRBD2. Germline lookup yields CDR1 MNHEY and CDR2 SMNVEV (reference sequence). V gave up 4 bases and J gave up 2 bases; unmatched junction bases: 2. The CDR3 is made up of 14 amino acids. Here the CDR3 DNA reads TGTGCCAGCAGTTCTAGCGGTCCCTACAATGAGCAGTTCTTC. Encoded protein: CASSSSGPYNEQFF.

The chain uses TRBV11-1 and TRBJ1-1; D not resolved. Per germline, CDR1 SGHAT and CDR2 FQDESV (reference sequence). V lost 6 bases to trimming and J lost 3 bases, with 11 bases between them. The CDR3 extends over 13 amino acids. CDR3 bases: TGTGCCAGCAGGGTCGGGGTTTACACTGAAGCTTTCTTT. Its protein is CASRVGVYTEAFF.

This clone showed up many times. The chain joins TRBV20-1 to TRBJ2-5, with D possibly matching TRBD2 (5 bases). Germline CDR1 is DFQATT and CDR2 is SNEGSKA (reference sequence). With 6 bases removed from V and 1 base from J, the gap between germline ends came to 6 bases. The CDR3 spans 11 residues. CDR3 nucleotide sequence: TGCAGTGCGAGCGGCCAAGAGACCCAGTACTTC. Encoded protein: CSASGQETQYF.

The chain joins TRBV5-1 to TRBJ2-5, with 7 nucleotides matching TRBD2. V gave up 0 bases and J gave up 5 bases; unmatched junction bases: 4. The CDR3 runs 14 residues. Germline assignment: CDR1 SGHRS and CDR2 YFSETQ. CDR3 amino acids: CASSLGLGRETQYF. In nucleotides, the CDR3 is TGCGCCAGCAGCTTGGGGCTCGGGAGGGAGACCCAGTACTTC.

The CDR3 reads CASSELGAGNTGELFF. Here the CDR3 DNA reads TGTGCCAGCAGTGAACTGGGGGCAGGGAACACCGGGGAGCTGTTTTTT. The rearrangement links TRBV2 to TRBJ2-2; tentatively, D is TRBD1 (6 bases). Trimming removed 2 bases at V and 1 base at J, with 11 bases between. In germline, CDR1 is SNHLY, CDR2 FYNNEI. The CDR3 consists of 16 residues. The whole variable domain, remainder taken from reference TRBV2 and TRBJ2-2, is EPEVTQTPSHQVTQMGQEVILRCVPISNHLYFYWYRQILGQKVEFLVSFYNNEISEKSEIFDDQFSVERPDGSNFTLKIRSTKLEDSAMYFCASSELGAGNTGELFFGEGSRLTVL.

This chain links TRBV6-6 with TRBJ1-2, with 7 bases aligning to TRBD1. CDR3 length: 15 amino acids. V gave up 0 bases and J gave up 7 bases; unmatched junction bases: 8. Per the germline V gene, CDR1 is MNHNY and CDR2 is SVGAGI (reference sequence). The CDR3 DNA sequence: TGTGCCAGCAGTTACTCACCACGACAGGGCCCTGGCTACACCTTC. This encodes CASSYSPRQGPGYTF.

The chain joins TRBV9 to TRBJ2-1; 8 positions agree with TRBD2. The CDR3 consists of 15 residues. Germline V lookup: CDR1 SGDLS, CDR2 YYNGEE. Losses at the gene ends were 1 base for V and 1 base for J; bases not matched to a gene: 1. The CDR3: CASSVSGSSYNEQFF. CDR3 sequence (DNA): TGTGCCAGCAGCGTAAGCGGGAGTTCCTACAATGAGCAGTTCTTC. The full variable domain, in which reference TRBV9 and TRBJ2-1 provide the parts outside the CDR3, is DSGVTQTPKHLITATGQRVTLRCSPRSGDLSVYWYQQSLDQGLQFLIQYYNGEERAKGNILERFSAQQFPDLHSELNLSSLELGDSALYFCASSVSGSSYNEQFFGPGTRLTVL.